A selection of T cell receptor beta chains follows, all from one sample in a study of cytomegalovirus exposure and HLA in healthy donors. Profiling relied on immunoSEQ multiplex PCR, and the TCRdb table lists in-frame clones only, not all of them. This sample carries about 110,000 clones, more than 65% of them seen once, and the ten largest clones take approximately 0.9%. The sample taken for sequencing was PBMCs. The receptor set was obtained from a woman between 25 and 40 years old in good health and CMV-seronegative. CDR3s include the opening cysteine and the closing phenylalanine or tryptophan. Each record gives: J gene, V gene, CDR3 length, D gene, clone size, CDR3 protein, CDR3 DNA. The D gene is left open where the match is weak. Rows may omit the clone size; those that give it use once, few, many or a size class.

j_call: TRBJ2-7; v_call: TRBV20-1; cdr3_length: 11; d_call: .; clone_size: .; cdr3_aa: CSARARGSQYF; cdr3_nt: TGCAGTGCTAGAGCTAGGGGTTCGCAGTACTTC
j_call: TRBJ1-5; v_call: TRBV7-8; cdr3_length: 14; d_call: TRBD1; clone_size: .; cdr3_aa: CASRRDRVNQPQHF; cdr3_nt: TGTGCCAGCAGAAGGGACAGAGTTAATCAGCCCCAGCATTTT
j_call: TRBJ2-3; v_call: TRBV7-2; cdr3_length: 14; d_call: TRBD2; clone_size: .; cdr3_aa: CASSSGLVADTQYF; cdr3_nt: TGTGCCAGCAGCTCGGGACTAGTAGCAGATACGCAGTATTTT
j_call: TRBJ2-2; v_call: TRBV5-1; cdr3_length: 15; d_call: .; clone_size: .; cdr3_aa: CASSLRRDHTGELFF; cdr3_nt: TGTGCCAGCAGCTTGCGGCGGGATCACACCGGGGAGCTGTTTTTT
j_call: TRBJ1-4; v_call: TRBV6-5; cdr3_length: 15; d_call: .; clone_size: .; cdr3_aa: CASSIRTETNEKLFF; cdr3_nt: TGTGCCAGCAGTATCCGGACAGAGACTAATGAAAAACTGTTTTTT
j_call: TRBJ1-2; v_call: TRBV15; cdr3_length: 15; d_call: TRBD1; clone_size: .; cdr3_aa: CATSHQQGIRPYYTF; cdr3_nt: TGTGCCACCAGCCACCAACAGGGGATTCGGCCCTACTACACCTTC
j_call: TRBJ1-2; v_call: TRBV2; cdr3_length: 16; d_call: TRBD1; clone_size: .; cdr3_aa: CASRGQPVKSNYGYTF; cdr3_nt: TGTGCCAGCAGGGGACAGCCAGTCAAGTCTAACTATGGCTACACCTTC
j_call: TRBJ1-2; v_call: TRBV29-1; cdr3_length: 13; d_call: .; clone_size: .; cdr3_aa: CSVRDGVNYGYTF; cdr3_nt: TGCAGCGTTAGAGACGGGGTGAACTATGGCTACACCTTC
j_call: TRBJ1-1; v_call: TRBV7-8; cdr3_length: 12; d_call: .; clone_size: once; cdr3_aa: CASSFSHTEAFF; cdr3_nt: TGTGCCAGCAGCTTCTCCCACACTGAAGCTTTCTTT
j_call: TRBJ2-1; v_call: TRBV5-1; cdr3_length: 16; d_call: .; clone_size: .; cdr3_aa: CASSLVAGSSYNEQFF; cdr3_nt: TGCGCCAGCAGCTTGGTCGCGGGCAGCTCCTACAATGAGCAGTTCTTC
j_call: TRBJ2-1; v_call: TRBV11-2; cdr3_length: 14; d_call: .; clone_size: .; cdr3_aa: CASSMGSGGNEQFF; cdr3_nt: TGTGCCAGCAGTATGGGGTCGGGCGGGAATGAGCAGTTCTTC
j_call: TRBJ1-1; v_call: TRBV6-6; cdr3_length: 14; d_call: .; clone_size: few; cdr3_aa: CASSYADWNTEAFF; cdr3_nt: TGTGCCAGCAGTTACGCTGACTGGAACACTGAAGCTTTCTTT
j_call: TRBJ1-5; v_call: TRBV4-2; cdr3_length: 14; d_call: .; clone_size: .; cdr3_aa: CASSQDGVSQPQHF; cdr3_nt: TGTGCCAGCAGCCAAGATGGCGTTAGCCAGCCCCAGCATTTT
j_call: TRBJ1-6; v_call: TRBV7-2; cdr3_length: 17; d_call: .; clone_size: .; cdr3_aa: CASSESFGTGLGSPLHF; cdr3_nt: TGTGCCAGCAGCGAATCCTTCGGTACAGGGTTGGGTTCACCCCTCCACTTT
j_call: TRBJ1-1; v_call: TRBV30; cdr3_length: 13; d_call: .; clone_size: .; cdr3_aa: CAWALTGNTEAFF; cdr3_nt: TGTGCCTGGGCCCTGACAGGGAACACTGAAGCTTTCTTT
j_call: TRBJ2-7; v_call: TRBV19; cdr3_length: 13; d_call: TRBD1; clone_size: .; cdr3_aa: CATGQGSSIEQYF; cdr3_nt: TGTGCCACCGGACAGGGGAGCTCAATCGAGCAGTACTTC
j_call: TRBJ1-2; v_call: TRBV7-9; cdr3_length: 13; d_call: .; clone_size: .; cdr3_aa: CASSWDSLEGYTF; cdr3_nt: TGTGCCAGCAGCTGGGACTCACTGGAGGGCTACACCTTC
j_call: TRBJ2-1; v_call: TRBV7-9; cdr3_length: 14; d_call: .; clone_size: .; cdr3_aa: CASSPRQGGNEQFF; cdr3_nt: TGTGCCAGCAGCCCCAGACAGGGAGGCAATGAGCAGTTCTTC
j_call: TRBJ1-5; v_call: TRBV30; cdr3_length: 13; d_call: TRBD1; clone_size: .; cdr3_aa: CAWSTGGNQPQHF; cdr3_nt: TGTGCCTGGAGTACAGGGGGCAATCAGCCCCAGCATTTT
j_call: TRBJ1-1; v_call: TRBV23-1; cdr3_length: 17; d_call: .; clone_size: .; cdr3_aa: CASSQTSPPGIGTEAFF; cdr3_nt: TGCGCCAGCAGTCAAACCTCCCCCCCAGGGATTGGCACTGAAGCTTTCTTT
j_call: TRBJ2-2; v_call: TRBV30; cdr3_length: 13; d_call: .; clone_size: .; cdr3_aa: CAWSVPGSGELFF; cdr3_nt: TGTGCCTGGAGTGTACCGGGATCCGGGGAGCTGTTTTTT
j_call: TRBJ1-5; v_call: TRBV29-1; cdr3_length: 12; d_call: .; clone_size: once; cdr3_aa: CSVLDTNQPQHF; cdr3_nt: TGCAGCGTTCTCGATACTAATCAGCCCCAGCATTTT
j_call: TRBJ1-1; v_call: TRBV30; cdr3_length: 15; d_call: .; clone_size: .; cdr3_aa: CAWSALGGANTEAFF; cdr3_nt: TGTGCCTGGAGTGCCCTCGGGGGGGCGAACACTGAAGCTTTCTTT
j_call: TRBJ1-2; v_call: TRBV4-2; cdr3_length: 13; d_call: TRBD1; clone_size: .; cdr3_aa: CASSLGQGFGYTF; cdr3_nt: TGTGCCAGCAGCCTCGGACAGGGTTTTGGCTACACCTTC